A single sample is the source of the 18 T cell receptor beta chains below, sequenced in a study of spatial heterogeneity in lung cancer. Findings and caveats of the study: Expanded intratumoral alpha and beta TCR counts tracked tumor mutation counts.

From the 5' RACE reads, TCRdb called clonotypes with MiXCR, one entry per CDR3 protein. The sample holds fewer than 10,000 distinct CDR3 sequences, 4.5% seen once. No antigen has been assigned to these receptors. Time point of the sample: sample taken at primary tumor resection. This material consisted of lung tumor tissue, taken at surgery. All receptors derive from a female donor with early-stage non-small cell lung cancer.

This clonotype occurred many times. This chain joins TRBV6-5 and TRBJ1-4; D gene unclear. V was clipped by 2 bases and J by 3 bases, with 10 bases between them. From germline, CDR1 is MNHEY and CDR2 SVGAGI. The CDR3 runs to 15 residues. The DNA for the CDR3 is TGTGCCAGCAGTTACAGTACAGTGCCTAATGAAAAACTGTTTTTT. It specifies CASSYSTVPNEKLFF.

In its sample, this clonotype was seen many times. The chain recombines TRBV20-1 with TRBJ2-7; weak D call: TRBD2 (6 bases). The CDR3 covers 15 residues. The V end lost 5 bases, the J end lost 3 bases, and 20 bases lay between the germline ends. Germline CDR1 reads DFQATT; CDR2 reads SNEGSKA (reference sequence). The CDR3 loop reads CSAQITTGGLYEQYF. CDR3 DNA sequence: TGCAGTGCTCAAATCACAACCGGAGGGCTCTACGAGCAGTACTTC.

This clonotype was counted many times. This sequence joins TRBV11-2 and TRBJ2-5; 9 nucleotides agree with TRBD2. Germline CDR1 and CDR2: SGHAT and FQNNGV. The CDR3 totals 16 residues. V lost 6 bases and J lost 0; bases outside the gene matches: 8. CDR3 nucleotides: TGTGCCAGCAGGCGCGGGGGGGCCCAGGACCAAGAGACCCAGTACTTC. Translated, it gives CASRRGGAQDQETQYF. The full variable domain, its missing parts supplied by reference TRBV11-2 and TRBJ2-5, is EAGVAQSPRYKIIEKRQSVAFWCNPISGHATLYWYQQILGQGPKLLIQFQNNGVVDDSQLPKDRFSAERLKGVDSTLKIQPAKLEDSAVYLCASRRGGAQDQETQYFGPGTRLLVL.

In its sample, this clonotype ranks as medium-sized. CDR3 DNA sequence: TGTGCCAGCAGCTTAGGGGGGAGGACAGATACGCAGTATTTT. Translated: CASSLGGRTDTQYF. The chain has TRBV11-2 and TRBJ2-3, with D possibly being TRBD2 (6 bases). CDR1 is SGHAT, CDR2 FQNNGV, per germline. The CDR3 totals 14 residues. V lost 1 base, J lost 3 bases, and 8 bases lay in between.

This clonotype was recorded at least ten times. The rearrangement links TRBV20-1 to TRBJ1-2; D unclear. V lost 0 bases to trimming and J lost 8 bases, with 7 bases between them. The CDR3 extends over 11 amino acids. Germline V gives CDR1 DFQATT, CDR2 SNEGSKA (reference sequence). The CDR3 nucleotides read TGCAGTGCTAGAGATCCCCTCGGCTACACCTTC. This sequence encodes CSARDPLGYTF.

This clonotype was recorded at least ten times. This chain uses TRBV20-1 with TRBJ1-2, with D possibly TRBD1 on 5 matching bases. The CDR3 extends over 14 amino acids. Trimming took off 5 bases at V and 2 bases at J, with 15 bases between the two ends. Germline V gives CDR1 DFQATT, CDR2 SNEGSKA (reference sequence). The CDR3, as DNA: TGCAGTGCTCGGACACCCGGAGCGAACTATGGCTACACCTTC. Encoded protein: CSARTPGANYGYTF.

This clonotype showed up many times. The chain is built from TRBV11-1 and TRBJ1-1; 9 nucleotides match TRBD1. Looked up from germline, CDR1 is SGHAT and CDR2 is FQDESV (reference sequence). Trimming removed 5 bases from V and 1 base from J; junction bases left unmatched: 5. This CDR3 region has 15 residues. The CDR3 protein is CASSTGQGRNTEAFF. The CDR3 nucleotides are TGTGCCAGCAGCACGGGACAGGGCCGGAACACTGAAGCTTTCTTT.

This clonotype was found many times. The gene calls are TRBV9 and TRBJ2-1; the match to TRBD2 covers 9 bases. Germline loops: CDR1 SGDLS, CDR2 YYNGEE. After removal of 2 bases from V and 8 bases from J, the junction contained 5 bases not matched to a gene. This CDR3 is built from 14 residues. CDR3 sequence: CASSVAGGPYEQFF. The CDR3 nucleotides read TGTGCCAGCAGCGTGGCGGGAGGGCCTTATGAGCAGTTCTTC.

This clonotype was recorded at least ten times. The rearrangement links TRBV20-1 to TRBJ1-2; D call uncertain. V was clipped by 1 base and J by 6 bases, with 6 bases between them. Germline CDR1 DFQATT, CDR2 SNEGSKA (reference sequence). This CDR3 spans 11 amino acids. In nucleotides, the CDR3 is TGCAGTGCTAGAGGCGTCCATGGCTACACCTTC. Its translation is CSARGVHGYTF.

This clonotype was seen at least ten times. This chain links TRBV6-2 or TRBV6-3 with TRBJ1-2; D not resolved. The ends were cut back, 1 base at V and 0 bases at J, with 6 bases in the middle. Germline assignment: CDR1 MNHEY and CDR2 SVGEGT. The CDR3 runs 14 residues. The DNA of the CDR3 is TGTGCCAGCAGTTACTTCTCCGCTAACTATGGCTACACCTTC. As protein: CASSYFSANYGYTF.

This clonotype occurred many times. This chain links TRBV19 with TRBJ2-1, with 8 bases matching TRBD2. V lost 5 bases and J lost 2; bases outside the gene matches: 5. From germline, CDR1 is LNHDA and CDR2 SQIVND (reference sequence). This CDR3 contains 15 residues. The CDR3 region has the DNA TGTGCCAGTAGTCCCAGCGGGAGCACCTACAATGAGCAGTTCTTC. Protein: CASSPSGSTYNEQFF.

There are many counts of this clonotype. The V call is TRBV6-2 or TRBV6-3, the J call TRBJ1-2; no clear D. The germline V gene has CDR1 MNHEY and CDR2 SVGEGT. CDR3 length: 14 residues. Deletions cut 0 bases from V and 9 bases from J, with 14 bases between. This CDR3 reads CASSYSKDAFSYTF. The CDR3 coding sequence is TGTGCCAGCAGTTACTCGAAAGATGCTTTTAGCTACACCTTC.

The sample holds many counts of this clonotype. This rearrangement joins TRBV7-6 to TRBJ2-5; 9 bases map to TRBD1. CDR3 length equals 15 residues. Germline CDR1 is SGHVS and CDR2 is FNYEAQ. J was trimmed by 4 bases and V by 8 bases; bases with no gene match: 11. The CDR3 DNA follows: TGTGCCAGCGGCCCCACGGGACAGGGAAGAGAGACCCAGTACTTC. It is translated as CASGPTGQGRETQYF. The full variable domain, rest sourced from reference TRBV7-6 and TRBJ2-5, is GAGVSQSPRYKVTKRGQDVALRCDPISGHVSLYWYRQALGQGPEFLTYFNYEAQQDKSGLPNDRFSAERPEGSISTLTIQRTEQRDSAMYRCASGPTGQGRETQYFGPGTRLLVL.

This clonotype is deemed medium-sized. V is TRBV28 and J is TRBJ1-5; the D gene is possibly TRBD1 (5 bases). CDR3 length: 13 residues. V lost 8 bases to trimming and J lost 1 base, with 9 bases between them. Per germline, CDR1 MDHEN and CDR2 SYDVKM. The CDR3 reads CASSGRSNQPQHF. The DNA for the CDR3 is TGTGCCAGCTCAGGGAGGAGCAATCAGCCCCAGCATTTT.

This clonotype rates as large. The rearrangement joins TRBV7-9 to TRBJ2-2; 13 nucleotides line up with TRBD2. Unmatched junction bases numbered 9, after V lost 4 bases and J lost 7 bases. Germline values: CDR1 SEHNR, CDR2 FQNEAQ (reference sequence). The CDR3 is made up of 17 amino acids. CDR3 sequence reads: CASSSPLAGGLGGELFF. The CDR3 nucleotides are TGTGCCAGCAGCTCCCCACTAGCGGGAGGGCTAGGCGGGGAGCTGTTTTTT.

This clonotype showed up many times. The V gene is TRBV20-1, the J gene TRBJ2-3, with D possibly TRBD2 on 5 matching bases. CDR3 length: 15 amino acids. Per the germline V gene, CDR1 is DFQATT and CDR2 is SNEGSKA (reference sequence). Trimming removed 0 bases at V and 3 bases at J, with 13 bases between. CDR3 bases: TGCAGTGCTAGAGATCTGCTAGGAGGTACAGATACGCAGTATTTT. This gives the protein CSARDLLGGTDTQYF.

This clonotype was seen at least ten times. The V call is TRBV7-2, the J call TRBJ2-3; TRBD2 aligns across 15 bases. V was pared by 1 base and J by 5 bases, with 4 bases of the junction left unmatched. The CDR3 totals 17 residues. CDR1 and CDR2 (germline): SGHTA, FQGNSA. CDR3 sequence (DNA): TGTGCCAGCAGCTTAGGGGGACTAGCGGGAGGCGGAGATACGCAGTATTTT. This codes for CASSLGGLAGGGDTQYF. The complete variable domain, with remaining parts taken from reference TRBV7-2 and TRBJ2-3, reads GAGVSQSPSNKVTEKGKDVELRCDPISGHTALYWYRQSLGQGLEFLIYFQGNSAPDKSGLPSDRFSAERTGGSVSTLTIQRTQQEDSAVYLCASSLGGLAGGGDTQYFGPGTRLTVL.

This rearrangement joins TRBV7-1 to TRBJ2-2; perhaps TRBD1 as D (6 bases). TRBV7-1 is recorded as an ORF, its role being uncertain. This CDR3 has 16 residues. Trimming stripped 2 bases from V and 0 bases from J, with 10 bases between. The CDR3 DNA is TGTGCCAGCAGCTCACAGGGGCCTGCGAACACCGGGGAGCTGTTTTTT. Translated: CASSSQGPANTGELFF.